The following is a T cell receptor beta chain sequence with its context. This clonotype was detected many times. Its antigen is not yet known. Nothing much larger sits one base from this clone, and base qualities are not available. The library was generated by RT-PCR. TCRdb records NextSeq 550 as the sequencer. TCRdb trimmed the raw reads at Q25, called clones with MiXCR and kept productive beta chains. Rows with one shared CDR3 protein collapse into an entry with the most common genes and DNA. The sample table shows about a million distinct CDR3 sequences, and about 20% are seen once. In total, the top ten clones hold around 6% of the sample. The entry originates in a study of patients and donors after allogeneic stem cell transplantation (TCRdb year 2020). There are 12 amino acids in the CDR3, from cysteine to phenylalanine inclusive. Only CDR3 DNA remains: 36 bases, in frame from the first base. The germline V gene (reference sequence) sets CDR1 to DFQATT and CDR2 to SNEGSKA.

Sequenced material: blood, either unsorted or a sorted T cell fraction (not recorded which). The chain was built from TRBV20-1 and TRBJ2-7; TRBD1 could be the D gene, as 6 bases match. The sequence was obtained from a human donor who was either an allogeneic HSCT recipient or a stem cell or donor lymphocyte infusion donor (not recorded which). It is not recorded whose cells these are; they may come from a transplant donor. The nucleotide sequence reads TGCAGCGGAGCGGACAGAGTATACGAGCAGTACTTC. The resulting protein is CSGADRVYEQYF.